This T cell receptor beta chain is from a study of T cell responses to AZD1222 COVID-19 vaccine. Here immunoSEQ multiplex PCR was the method, and the copy in TCRdb shows in-frame clones only, minus some. The sample includes approximately 110,000 clones, around 88% of them seen just once. Turning to this clone: Its antigen is currently unknown.

Study-wide results and caveats: Repertoire sampling occurred only after the peak T cell response. Reports indicate that nearly half of spike-specific TCRs are directed at unmutated variant regions. Among the donors, most were white British and more were female, and clonal diversity was possibly underestimated.

This specimen was peripheral blood, taken 28 days after the second AZD1222 dose. This TCR came from an adult who received the AZD1222 COVID-19 vaccine.

CDR3 coding DNA: TGTGCCAGTAGAGGAGAGACCCAGTACTTC. Its protein is CASRGETQYF. This rearrangement joins TRBV19 to TRBJ2-5, with D hard to call. CDR1 and CDR2 (germline): LNHDA, SQIVND (reference sequence). The length of the CDR3 is 10 residues. V lost 6 bases, J lost 4 bases, and 3 bases lay in between.